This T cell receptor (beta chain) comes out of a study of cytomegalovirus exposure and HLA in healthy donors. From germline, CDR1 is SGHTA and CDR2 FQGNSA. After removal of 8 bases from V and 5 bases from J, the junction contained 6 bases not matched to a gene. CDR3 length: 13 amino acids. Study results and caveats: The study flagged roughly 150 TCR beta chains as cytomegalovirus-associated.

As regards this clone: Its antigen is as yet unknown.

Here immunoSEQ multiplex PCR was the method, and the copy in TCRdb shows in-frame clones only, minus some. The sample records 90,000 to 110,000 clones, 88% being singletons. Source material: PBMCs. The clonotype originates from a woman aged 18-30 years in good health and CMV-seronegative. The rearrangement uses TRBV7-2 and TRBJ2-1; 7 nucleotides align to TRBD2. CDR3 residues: CASGRRGNNEQFF. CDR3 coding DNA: TGTGCCAGCGGGCGGCGGGGGAACAATGAGCAGTTCTTC. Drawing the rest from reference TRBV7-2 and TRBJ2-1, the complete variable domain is GAGVSQSPSNKVTEKGKDVELRCDPISGHTALYWYRQSLGQGLEFLIYFQGNSAPDKSGLPSDRFSAERTGGSVSTLTIQRTQQEDSAVYLCASGRRGNNEQFFGPGTRLTVL.